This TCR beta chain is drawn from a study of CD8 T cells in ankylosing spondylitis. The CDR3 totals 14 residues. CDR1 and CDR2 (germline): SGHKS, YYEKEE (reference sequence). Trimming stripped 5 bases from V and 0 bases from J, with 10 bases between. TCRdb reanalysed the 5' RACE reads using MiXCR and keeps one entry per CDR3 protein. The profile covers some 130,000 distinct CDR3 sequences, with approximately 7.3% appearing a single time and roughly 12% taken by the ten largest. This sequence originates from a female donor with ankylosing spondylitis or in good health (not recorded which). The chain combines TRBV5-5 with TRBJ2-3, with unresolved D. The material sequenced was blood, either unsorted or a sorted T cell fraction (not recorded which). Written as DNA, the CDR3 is TGTGCCAGCAGGTCAATCACTAGCACAGATACGCAGTATTTT. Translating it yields CASRSITSTDTQYF. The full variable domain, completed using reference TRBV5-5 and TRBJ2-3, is DAGVTQSPTHLIKTRGQQVTLRCSPISGHKSVSWYQQVLGQGPQFIFQYYEKEERGRGNFPDRFSARQFPNYSSELNVNALLLGDSALYLCASRSITSTDTQYFGPGTRLTVL.